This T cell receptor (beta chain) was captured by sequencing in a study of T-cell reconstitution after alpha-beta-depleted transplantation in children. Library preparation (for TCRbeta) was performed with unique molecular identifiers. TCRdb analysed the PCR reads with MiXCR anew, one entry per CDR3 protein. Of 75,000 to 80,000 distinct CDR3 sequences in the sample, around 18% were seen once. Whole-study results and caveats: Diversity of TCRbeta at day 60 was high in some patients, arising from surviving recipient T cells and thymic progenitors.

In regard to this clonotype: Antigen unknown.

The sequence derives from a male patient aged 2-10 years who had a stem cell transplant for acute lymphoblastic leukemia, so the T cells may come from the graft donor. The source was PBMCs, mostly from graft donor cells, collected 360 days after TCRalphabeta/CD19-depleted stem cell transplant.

The DNA of the CDR3 is TGCGCCAGCAGCATGGTGCAGGTCGAAAAACTGTTTTTT. Translated, it gives CASSMVQVEKLFF. The chain recombines TRBV4-1 with TRBJ1-4; D gene unclear. Germline V gene sequence: CDR1 MGHRA, CDR2 YSYEKL. This CDR3 spans 13 amino acids. Trimming pared 5 bases from V and 8 bases from J, leaving 12 bases between.